The 8 T cell receptor beta chains below were found in one sample sequenced in a study of tumor-infiltrating lymphocytes in primary liver carcinoma. Making TCR beta cDNA involved approximately 0.5 ug total RNA and a constant-region primer. The TCR beta library was amplified through three nested multiplex PCR rounds in a modified ARM-PCR procedure. PCR rounds one and two used TRBV1-TRBV30 forward primers with a C-beta reverse primer for around 9 cycles each. MiXCR, applied by TCRdb to the multiplex PCR reads, yields one record per CDR3 protein. This table has fewer than 400,000 distinct CDR3 sequences, 50% to 60% appearing once. The researchers obtained blood RNA from unsorted whole blood and also extracted germline DNA. Sequenced input: peripheral blood. The source is a woman younger than 45 with primary liver carcinoma and hepatitis B virus infection.

This clonotype was seen ten or more times. This chain joins TRBV29-1 and TRBJ1-2; no clear D. V lost 1 base to trimming and J lost 6 bases, with 3 bases between them. The CDR3 has 10 residues. Germline CDR1 reads SQVTM; CDR2 reads ANQGSEA. CDR3 nucleotides: TGCAGCGTTGAAGTTAATGGCTACACCTTC. Encoded protein: CSVEVNGYTF.

On this clonotype: A much larger clone lies a single base off, so this may be a read error. J is TRBJ2-3 and V is TRBV6-5, with a possible D match to TRBD2 (6 bases). Germline V gene sequence: CDR1 MNHEY, CDR2 SVGAGI. Trimming cost V 5 bases and J 4 bases, with 10 bases left between them. This CDR3 region has 13 residues. This chain's CDR3 is CASSLGSPDTQYF. The CDR3 nucleotides are TGTGCCAGCAGTCTCGGGAGCCCAGATACGCAGTATTTT.

The rearrangement links TRBV20-1 to TRBJ2-2; D could derive from TRBD1 or TRBD2 (6 bases each). This CDR3 region has 13 residues. The germline gives CDR1 DFQATT, CDR2 SNEGSKA (reference sequence). Between the trimmed V and J ends, which lost 6 bases and 7 bases, there was a span of 15 bases. As DNA, the CDR3 is TGCAGTGCATCGGGGGCTGGGGTCGGGGAGCTGTTTTTT. It yields the protein CSASGAGVGELFF.

This clonotype appeared a few times. The chain joins TRBV28 to TRBJ1-4, with D possibly being TRBD1 (5 bases). CDR1 is MDHEN, CDR2 SYDVKM, per germline. CDR3 length: 17 amino acids. Trimming left V 2 bases short and J 3 bases short, with 16 bases between. The CDR3: CASSLTGVGHSNEKLFF. The DNA of the CDR3 is TGTGCCAGCAGTTTAACCGGGGTGGGGCATTCTAATGAAAAACTGTTTTTT.

As concerns this clonotype: A read error may account for a junction end that differs from germline. CDR3 nucleotide sequence: TGTGCCAGCAGTGTTTCGGGGGCCGGGGAGCTATTTTTT. It codes for CASSVSGAGELFF. The chain uses TRBV6-1 and TRBJ2-2; D is possibly TRBD1 or TRBD2 (6 bases each). In germline, CDR1 is MNHNS, CDR2 SASEGT. There are 13 residues in the CDR3.

This clonotype was detected only a few times. At one of its ends the junction is not consistent with the germline gene, which may arise from a read error. The chain couples TRBV6-5 to TRBJ1-2; D perhaps matches TRBD1 (5 bases). CDR3 size: 14 residues. Germline values: CDR1 MNHEY, CDR2 SVGAGI. CDR3: CASSSLDPWGGYSF. The CDR3 DNA is TGTGCCAGCAGTTCCCTAGACCCATGGGGCGGCTACTCCTTC.

This clonotype was seen more than once but under ten times. The CDR3 region has the DNA TGTGCCAGCTCCAGGTCCTACTACAATGAGCAGTTCTTC. Amino acids: CASSRSYYNEQFF. The chain couples TRBV6-1 to TRBJ2-1, with D unclear. The CDR3 has 13 amino acids. V shed 8 bases and J shed 3 bases, with 11 bases lying between them. Germline loops: CDR1 MNHNS, CDR2 SASEGT.

As for this clonotype: The final CDR3 position lacks the conserved phenylalanine or tryptophan, pointing to a likely read error. The DNA is left out, because the CDR3 cannot be placed on it with certainty; the CDR3 is given as TCRdb lists it. V is TRBV5-5 and J is TRBJ2-4; the DNA was not used to check the table's D call, TRBD1. The CDR3 spans 16 amino acids, including both terminal residues. The germline V gene encodes CDR1 SGHKS and CDR2 YYEKEE (reference sequence). The CDR3 sequence: CASSLTSGPGSGIQHL.